Here is one TCR beta chain with its context. The target antigen is unknown. The V and J ends lost 9 bases and 9 bases respectively, with 18 bases between them. CDR1 and CDR2 (germline): SNHLY, FYNNEI. The CDR3 extends over 13 amino acids. The data derive from a study of blood T cells in healthy people across ages. Overall study: Template switching captured about one barcoded beta molecule per two T cells.

Researchers report isolating at least 6.5 million PBMCs per sample. Whole-study findings and limits: It was held that the diversity estimates obtained from one million T cells were underestimates.

Using a J-beta primer mix together with a sample-barcoded 5' primer, a second PCR was run for roughly 6 to 12 cycles. TCRdb re-derived calls from the 5' RACE reads in MiXCR, one entry per CDR3 protein. The sample has 1.5 million to 2 million distinct CDR3 sequences; roughly 27% are singletons. What was sequenced was blood. This clonotype was obtained from a woman under 40 in good health. This rearrangement joins TRBV2 to TRBJ2-1; D not resolved. The CDR3 sequence: CASIGVGWGEQFF. The CDR3 region has the DNA TGTGCCAGTATTGGGGTAGGATGGGGTGAGCAGTTCTTC.